This T cell receptor (beta chain) was retrieved from a study of blood T cell repertoires in COVID-19. Study-level information: Acute and convalescent COVID-19 samples came from the United States, Italy and Spain. T cells, B-cell-depleted T cells, or PBMCs supplied cDNA or gDNA.

In the authors' workflow: Estimation of nucleated cell counts relied on the amplification of reference gene primers. Profiling relied on immunoSEQ multiplex PCR, and the TCRdb table lists in-frame clones only, not all of them. D and trimming were read from the DNA, whereas the V and J calls and clone size are those reported in that table. The repertoire has some 48,000 clones, about nine tenths of them found once; the top ten carry under 6.5%. V was cut by 0 bases and J by 7 bases, with 16 bases left in between. The CDR3 has 17 amino acids. Germline CDR1 is SGHNT and CDR2 is YENEEA. The sequence was obtained from a man aged 65 to 79 with acute or convalescent COVID-19. The rearrangement joins TRBV11-3 to TRBJ1-6; maybe TRBD1 (6 bases). The sample taken for sequencing was peripheral blood. The CDR3 DNA is TGTGCCAGCAGCTTAGAGAGGACAGTTTCTTTGAATTCACCCCTCCACTTT. Its translation is CASSLERTVSLNSPLHF.